The 26 T cell receptor beta chains in this list originate from one sample, sequenced in a study of blood T cell repertoires in COVID-19. Sequenced by immunoSEQ multiplex PCR; TCRdb stores in-frame clones only, minus some. The sample carries around 160,000 clones, about nine tenths recorded once. Sequenced input: PBMCs or T cells enriched from blood (not recorded which). These receptors all stem from a woman in her forties who had been exposed to COVID-19.

This clone appeared a few times. The chain has TRBV11-2 and TRBJ2-7; TRBD2 matches 9 bases. This CDR3 has 14 residues. Germline CDR1 SGHAT, CDR2 FQNNGV. Trimming removed 5 bases from V and 3 bases from J; junction bases left unmatched: 5. The CDR3 reads CASSQTSGVYEQYF. The CDR3, as DNA: TGTGCCAGCAGCCAGACTAGCGGAGTCTACGAGCAGTACTTC.

The chain has TRBV27 and TRBJ1-5, with D unresolved. This CDR3 is 15 amino acids long. The ends were cut back, 1 base at V and 3 bases at J, with 10 bases in the middle. The germline V gene encodes CDR1 MNHEY and CDR2 SMNVEV (reference sequence). CDR3 DNA sequence: TGTGCCAGCAGTTTATATGGTCAGGACAATCAGCCCCAGCATTTT. It specifies CASSLYGQDNQPQHF.

The chain couples TRBV7-2 to TRBJ2-7, with 8 bases fitting TRBD1. This CDR3 contains 14 residues. Germline V gene lookup returns CDR1 SGHTA and CDR2 FQGNSA. Trimming at V came to 5 bases and at J to 3 bases, leaving 6 bases not matched to a gene. For the CDR3, the DNA is TGTGCCAGCAGCCCGGGACAGGCGGTCTACGAGCAGTACTTC. It is translated as CASSPGQAVYEQYF.

The genes are TRBV28 and TRBJ1-2; no firm D call. V gave up 3 bases and J gave up 4 bases, with 6 bases separating them. This CDR3 region has 12 residues. The V gene's germline CDR1 is MDHEN and CDR2 SYDVKM. CDR3 DNA: TGTGCCAGCAGTTTCGGAGTCTATGGCTACACCTTC. Translating it yields CASSFGVYGYTF.

The chain links TRBV2 to TRBJ2-7; TRBD1 might be the D (6 bases). Germline V gene lookup returns CDR1 SNHLY and CDR2 FYNNEI. The V end lost 4 bases, the J end lost 1 base, and 8 bases lay between the germline ends. The CDR3 is 13 residues long. CDR3 coding DNA: TGTGCCAGCAGTGTAAGGGGGTCCTACGAGCAGTACTTC. This sequence encodes CASSVRGSYEQYF.

V gene TRBV28 combines with J gene TRBJ1-2; the match to TRBD1 covers 8 bases. Germline CDR1 and CDR2: MDHEN and SYDVKM. The CDR3 sequence is 15 residues long. J lost 0 bases, V lost 6 bases, and 6 bases had no gene match. In nucleotides, the CDR3 is TGTGCCAGCAGATCACAGGGGGGAGCTAACTATGGCTACACCTTC. Protein product: CASRSQGGANYGYTF.

The chain carries TRBV18 and TRBJ1-1; TRBD1 agrees at 9 bases. The CDR3 has 15 amino acids. The ends lost 4 bases at V and 6 bases at J; junction bases unmatched: 9. CDR1 and CDR2 from the germline V gene are KGHSH and LQKENI. The CDR3: CASSQGIQGAAEAFF. DNA for the CDR3: TGTGCCAGCTCACAAGGGATACAGGGGGCCGCTGAAGCTTTCTTT.

This clone was observed a handful of times. The V call is TRBV9, the J call TRBJ1-4, with unresolved D. V lost 0 bases and J lost 7, with 16 bases in between. The CDR3 is 16 amino acids. Germline CDR1 SGDLS, CDR2 YYNGEE. The CDR3 sequence: CASSVATQTGGEKLFF. The CDR3 nucleotides read TGTGCCAGCAGCGTAGCTACACAAACTGGAGGTGAAAAACTGTTTTTT. The variable domain in full, with the rest retrieved from reference TRBV9 and TRBJ1-4, is DSGVTQTPKHLITATGQRVTLRCSPRSGDLSVYWYQQSLDQGLQFLIQYYNGEERAKGNILERFSAQQFPDLHSELNLSSLELGDSALYFCASSVATQTGGEKLFFGSGTQLSVL.

The CDR3 is CASSGAGRNNQPQHF. The CDR3 DNA reads TGTGCCAGCAGTGGCGCAGGGCGAAACAATCAGCCCCAGCATTTT. This chain joins TRBV27 and TRBJ1-5, with a weak D call TRBD1 (5 bases). Germline V CDR1 and CDR2: MNHEY, SMNVEV (reference sequence). This CDR3 is 15 amino acids long. Between the trimmed V and J ends, which lost 5 bases and 3 bases, there was a span of 14 bases.

This rearrangement joins TRBV5-8 to TRBJ1-5, with D maybe TRBD1 (5 bases). The CDR3 covers 15 residues. The germline V gene encodes CDR1 SGHTS and CDR2 YDEGEE. V lost 4 bases and J lost 7, with 18 bases in between. The CDR3 DNA follows: TGTGCCAGCAGCCCGGGACGTAAAGCGGGGCAGCCCCAGCATTTT. Amino acid sequence: CASSPGRKAGQPQHF.

This chain uses TRBV27 with TRBJ2-2; TRBD1 aligns across 10 bases. CDR1 MNHEY and CDR2 SMNVEV come from the germline V gene (reference sequence). The CDR3 length is 18 residues. Trimming at V came to 1 base and at J to 3 bases, leaving 8 bases not matched to a gene. The DNA of the CDR3 is TGTGCCAGCAGTTTATGGGCCCGGGACAGGGGTGACACCGGGGAGCTGTTTTTT. Translated: CASSLWARDRGDTGELFF.

The rearrangement links TRBV19 to TRBJ1-1, with TRBD1 as a possible D gene (5 bases). CDR3 length: 15 amino acids. V lost 10 bases and J lost 1, with 19 bases in between. CDR1 is LNHDA and CDR2 is SQIVND in the germline V gene (reference sequence). The CDR3 DNA follows: TGTGCCACCACTGGAGGGGCCAGGAGGAACACTGAAGCTTTCTTT. Residues: CATTGGARRNTEAFF.

J is TRBJ2-5 and V is TRBV6-6, with 8 positions matching TRBD1. The germline gives CDR1 MNHNY, CDR2 SVGAGI (reference sequence). The CDR3 consists of 14 residues. Losses at the gene ends were 4 bases for V and 2 bases for J; bases not matched to a gene: 3. CDR3 coding DNA: TGTGCCAGCAGTTTCCGGACAGGGCAAGAGACCCAGTACTTC. Translated: CASSFRTGQETQYF.

V usage is TRBV19 and J usage is TRBJ1-5; 7 nucleotides match TRBD1. V lost 4 bases and J lost 8; bases outside the gene matches: 14. The CDR3 is 16 amino acids. Germline CDR1 is LNHDA and CDR2 is SQIVND (reference sequence). Here the CDR3 DNA reads TGTGCCAGTAGTACCCGACAGGGCCCCGCGAGGGAGCCCCAGCATTTT. This gives the protein CASSTRQGPAREPQHF.

The chain carries TRBV30 and TRBJ1-6, with a weak D call TRBD1 (5 bases). The CDR3 consists of 16 residues. Between the trimmed V and J ends, which lost 0 bases and 3 bases, there was a span of 12 bases. CDR1 GTSNPN and CDR2 SVGIG come from the germline V gene (reference sequence). CDR3 sequence: CAWSVVRAFYNSPLHF. As DNA, the CDR3 is TGTGCCTGGAGTGTAGTCAGGGCCTTCTATAATTCACCCCTCCACTTT.

V usage is TRBV24-1 and J usage is TRBJ1-5; 9 nucleotides match TRBD1. CDR3 length: 16 amino acids. Germline trimming cut 7 bases from V and 5 bases from J; bases unmatched to any gene: 11. In germline, CDR1 is KGHDR, CDR2 SFDVKD. In nucleotides, the CDR3 is TGTGCCACCAGACACCAGACAGGGGGGTTCTATCAGCCCCAGCATTTT. This encodes CATRHQTGGFYQPQHF.

The V gene is TRBV18, the J gene TRBJ2-5, with 7 bases that match TRBD2. The V segment lost 4 bases and the J segment 0 bases; nucleotides outside the gene matches: 5. This CDR3 is built from 15 residues. The germline V gene has CDR1 KGHSH and CDR2 LQKENI. The CDR3 loop is CASSRPLADQETQYF. The CDR3 DNA sequence: TGTGCCAGCTCACGGCCTCTAGCGGACCAAGAGACCCAGTACTTC.

This sequence joins TRBV19 and TRBJ1-1; the D is unclear. Germline V gene sequence: CDR1 LNHDA, CDR2 SQIVND (reference sequence). V lost 4 bases, J lost 6 bases, and 15 bases lay in between. This CDR3 comprises 14 residues. In DNA form, the CDR3 reads TGTGCCAGTAGTACTCATTTAAGCGGGGCTGAAGCTTTCTTT. The encoded protein is CASSTHLSGAEAFF.

The chain employs TRBV2 and TRBJ2-5; 9 bases are a match to TRBD1. Germline V gene sequence: CDR1 SNHLY, CDR2 FYNNEI. The CDR3 totals 15 residues. The V gene end was trimmed by 1 base and the J gene end by 7 bases; junction bases not matched to a gene: 7. The CDR3: CASSEEQGARGTQYF. CDR3 nucleotide sequence: TGTGCCAGCAGTGAAGAACAGGGGGCCAGGGGGACCCAGTACTTC.

The chain recombines TRBV5-1 with TRBJ1-6, with TRBD1 as a possible D gene (6 bases). CDR3 length: 15 amino acids. The germline CDR1 and CDR2 sequences are SGHRS and YFSETQ. V shed 4 bases and J shed 8 bases, with 16 bases lying between them. DNA for the CDR3: TGCGCCAGCAGCACCCTAGGACAGCCAGATTCACCCCTCCACTTT. As protein: CASSTLGQPDSPLHF.

This clone appeared a single time. The chain combines TRBV25-1 with TRBJ2-7; D possibly corresponds to TRBD2 (5 bases). This CDR3 is built from 14 residues. In germline, CDR1 is MGHDK, CDR2 SYGVNS. V lost 2 bases to trimming and J lost 2 bases, with 10 bases between them. The CDR3 loop is CASSEGGTTYEQYF. As DNA, the CDR3 is TGTGCCAGCAGTGAAGGAGGCACCACCTACGAGCAGTACTTC.

For this clone: Other DNA variants within this sample encode the same CDR3. V gene TRBV10-3 combines with J gene TRBJ1-1, with 8 bases identical to TRBD1. This CDR3 region has 13 residues. J gave up 2 bases and V 5 bases, and 1 base lay outside the gene matches. Germline loops: CDR1 ENHRY, CDR2 SYGVKD. The CDR3 region has the DNA TGTGCCATCAGTCCAGGGGGCAACACTGAAGCTTTCTTT. This encodes CAISPGGNTEAFF.

The CDR3 protein is CASSTGTGYGYTF. The CDR3 DNA is TGTGCCAGCAGCACTGGGACAGGGTATGGCTACACCTTC. The rearrangement joins TRBV27 to TRBJ1-2, with 9 nucleotides matching TRBD1. The V segment lost 6 bases and the J segment 5 bases; nucleotides outside the gene matches: 4. Germline values: CDR1 MNHEY, CDR2 SMNVEV (reference sequence). This CDR3 region has 13 residues.

This sequence joins TRBV7-9 and TRBJ1-1; D remains unclear. The germline gives CDR1 SEHNR, CDR2 FQNEAQ (reference sequence). The CDR3 contains 11 residues. Trimming removed 6 bases from V and 1 base from J, with 3 bases in between. The CDR3 loop reads CASRANTEAFF. CDR3 nucleotides: TGTGCCAGCAGAGCGAACACTGAAGCTTTCTTT.

This clone was seen a single time. The CDR3: CSADPGQDYGYTF. The CDR3 nucleotides are TGCAGCGCCGATCCAGGACAGGACTATGGCTACACCTTC. The rearrangement uses TRBV29-1 and TRBJ1-2, with 7 positions matching TRBD1. There are 13 residues in the CDR3. Germline V gene sequence: CDR1 SQVTM, CDR2 ANQGSEA. J gave up 3 bases and V 7 bases, and 8 bases lay outside the gene matches.

The gene calls are TRBV5-6 and TRBJ2-2, with D perhaps matching TRBD2 (5 bases). This CDR3 contains 15 residues. Deletions cut 3 bases from V and 2 bases from J, with 11 bases between. Germline CDR1 reads SGHDT; CDR2 reads YYEEEE. Here the CDR3 reads CASSWARTNTGELFF. For the CDR3, the DNA is TGTGCCAGCAGCTGGGCACGGACTAACACCGGGGAGCTGTTTTTT.